A selection of T cell receptor beta chains follows, all from one sample in a study of blood T cell repertoires in COVID-19. Using immunoSEQ multiplex PCR, the repertoire was profiled, and TCRdb retains in-frame clones only, with some absent. There are roughly 200,000 clones in the sample; 88% occur only once, and 4% lies in the top ten. The sequenced sample consisted of peripheral blood. Source of these receptors: a woman aged 30 to 39 with acute or convalescent COVID-19. CDR3s include the opening cysteine and the closing phenylalanine or tryptophan. The order of the fields is V gene, D gene, clone size, J gene, CDR3 DNA, CDR3 protein. A D gene is named only where the DNA matches it firmly. Clone size is not always given. Where it is, it says once, few, many or a class for expanded clones.

>TRBV24-1|TRBD1|NA|TRBJ2-2
TGTGCCACCAGTGATTCGGGACAGCCGCAGAACACCGGGGAGCTGTTTTTT
CATSDSGQPQNTGELFF
>TRBV24-1|NA|once|TRBJ1-5
TGTGCCGTACCGGGGAATAGTCATCAGCCCCAGCATTTT
CAVPGNSHQPQHF
>TRBV27|TRBD2|NA|TRBJ2-1
TGTGCCAGCAGCCGAAGACTAGCGGGAGACCACTACAATGAGCAGTTCTTC
CASSRRLAGDHYNEQFF
>TRBV6-1|NA|NA|TRBJ2-3
TGTGCCAGCAGTGAAGCGCCACTTGGAGATACGCAGTATTTT
CASSEAPLGDTQYF
>TRBV24-1|TRBD1|once|TRBJ1-2
TGTGCCACCAGTGACCCTTCTTCACAGGGGACGGGCCACTATGGCTACACCTTC
CATSDPSSQGTGHYGYTF
>TRBV5-1|NA|NA|TRBJ2-5
TGCGCCAGCAGCGCGGGGGGGACAGGGGAAGAGACCCAGTACTTC
CASSAGGTGEETQYF
>TRBV28|TRBD1|NA|TRBJ2-5
TGTGCCAGCAACAGGGGGCAGTGGACCCAGTACTTC
CASNRGQWTQYF
>TRBV6-5|NA|many|TRBJ2-1
TGTGCCAGCAGTTATCCGGGAACTGAGCAGTTCTTC
CASSYPGTEQFF
>TRBV12-3/TRBV12-4|TRBD2|NA|TRBJ2-7
TGTGCCAGCAGTTTAGTTGGCGGGAGCGAGCAGTACTTC
CASSLVGGSEQYF
>TRBV4-2|NA|NA|TRBJ1-4
TGTGCCAGCAGCCAAGAAGAGGGTTCCGCAAAACTGTTTTTT
CASSQEEGSAKLFF
>TRBV7-2|NA|NA|TRBJ1-3
TGTGCCAGCAGCTTAGCCCCAGGGAGGCCAAACACCATATATTTT
CASSLAPGRPNTIYF
>TRBV28|TRBD2|NA|TRBJ2-7
TGTGCCAGCAGGGGACAGGCTAGCGGGAGTTATTACGAGCAGTACTTC
CASRGQASGSYYEQYF
>TRBV10-3|TRBD2|NA|TRBJ2-3
TGTGCCATCAGCGGACTAGCGGGGAATGGAGATACGCAGTATTTT
CAISGLAGNGDTQYF
>TRBV18|NA|NA|TRBJ1-2
TGTGCCAGCTCAACTGAATATGGCTACACCTTC
CASSTEYGYTF
>TRBV6-5|TRBD1|NA|TRBJ2-7
TGTGCCACAGGGACAGGAGCCTTCTACGAGCAGTACTTC
CATGTGAFYEQYF
>TRBV10-3|TRBD1|NA|TRBJ2-3
TGTGCCATCAGTGAGGCGAACAGGGGGCGAACATCGGATACGCAGTATTTT
CAISEANRGRTSDTQYF
>TRBV27|NA|NA|TRBJ2-7
TGTGCCAGCAGTTTCGGACAACCCTACGAGCAGTACTTC
CASSFGQPYEQYF
>TRBV18|TRBD1|NA|TRBJ2-3
TGTGCCAGCTCACCTTCGGGGGACAGGGCTGCAGATACGCAGTATTTT
CASSPSGDRAADTQYF
>TRBV28|TRBD1|NA|TRBJ1-2
TGTGCCGCGGCCGGGGTCCCCGGGACAGGGCACGGCTACACCTTC
CAAAGVPGTGHGYTF
>TRBV7-8|TRBD2|NA|TRBJ2-5
TGTGCCAGCGGCTTAGGGAGGGCCGGGGAGACCCAGTACTTC
CASGLGRAGETQYF
>TRBV28|NA|once|TRBJ2-2
TGTGCCAGCAGCGGGAGAATTACCGGGGAGCTGTTTTTT
CASSGRITGELFF
>TRBV28|TRBD1|few|TRBJ1-5
TGTGCCAGCAGTTCATATCCGGATAGGGGGCATGAGCCCCAGCATTTT
CASSSYPDRGHEPQHF
>TRBV5-1|TRBD2|NA|TRBJ2-5
TGCGCCAGCAGCTTGGTCTCCCTAGCGGGAGAAGAGACCCAGTACTTC
CASSLVSLAGEETQYF
>TRBV7-9|NA|NA|TRBJ1-1
TGTGCCAGCAGCGCCGGGGTAGGCACTGAAGCTTTCTTT
CASSAGVGTEAFF
>TRBV25-1|NA|NA|TRBJ2-1
TGTGCCAGCAGTGATCCTTACATCGCTGAGCAGTTCTTC
CASSDPYIAEQFF
>TRBV18|NA|NA|TRBJ2-1
TGTGCCAGCTCACTCGACTGGAGTTCTAATGAGCAGTTCTTC
CASSLDWSSNEQFF
>TRBV28|TRBD1|NA|TRBJ2-5
TGTGCCAGCAGAATGACAGGGCAAGAGACCCAGTACTTC
CASRMTGQETQYF
>TRBV5-1|TRBD1|once|TRBJ2-7
TGCGCCAGCAGTCTCGAGCCCGGGACAGGGATCTACGAGCAGTACTTC
CASSLEPGTGIYEQYF
>TRBV5-4|NA|NA|TRBJ1-4
TGTGCCAGCACGCGGGGGCTAGGGGAAAAACTGTTTTTT
CASTRGLGEKLFF
>TRBV30|TRBD1|NA|TRBJ1-6
TGTGCCTGGAGTGTACAGGGGGCCTCCTATAATTCACCCCTCCACTTT
CAWSVQGASYNSPLHF
>TRBV7-2|TRBD1|NA|TRBJ2-7
TGTGCCAGCAGCTTAACCCAGGGGGACGAGCAGTACTTC
CASSLTQGDEQYF